The TCR beta chain described here comes from a study of early T cells in non-severe SARS-CoV-2 infection. Study overall: Bulk RNA isolated from unsorted whole blood underwent sequencing; chains were not paired.

Germline CDR1 MNHEY, CDR2 SVGAGI. The V gene lost 2 bases and the J gene lost 6 bases, with 8 bases spanning the gap. The CDR3 totals 14 residues. Study observations and caveats: Matching with VDJdb favored anti-spike CD8 responses (missing private and CD4 specificities).

This clonotype was detected ten times or more. Its target is unknown. cDNA molecules, individually, were tagged with unique molecular identifiers. MiXCR, run by TCRdb on the 5' RACE reads, gives a single entry per CDR3 protein. Among 60,000 or so distinct CDR3 sequences listed, about 16% were seen once. The chain carries TRBV6-5 and TRBJ1-6; no clear D gene. This specimen was whole blood, taken at baseline. The receptor was derived from an adult who was a healthcare worker with PCR-confirmed SARS-CoV-2 infection or an uninfected control (not recorded which). The CDR3 region is CASSYDSANSPLHF. CDR3 nucleotides: TGTGCCAGCAGTTACGACTCGGCTAATTCACCCCTCCACTTT.